The 29 T cell receptor beta chains presented below share a single source sample, sequenced in a study of blood T cell repertoires in COVID-19. Profiling relied on immunoSEQ multiplex PCR, and the TCRdb table lists in-frame clones only, not all of them. Counted here are roughly 70,000 clones, around 91% occurring once; the ten biggest clones make up nearly 8.5%. The sequenced material came from peripheral blood. These receptors came from a human donor in a cohort sampled during active COVID-19.

This clone was found a few times. Here the CDR3 reads CASKDSGQMNTEAFF. The CDR3 bases are TGTGCCAGCAAAGATTCGGGACAGATGAACACTGAAGCTTTCTTT. The rearrangement joins TRBV6-5 to TRBJ1-1, with 7 bases lining up with TRBD1. CDR3 length equals 15 residues. Per the germline V gene, CDR1 is MNHEY and CDR2 is SVGAGI. V lost 7 bases and J lost 0; bases outside the gene matches: 8.

This clone showed up just once. The chain has TRBV5-4 and TRBJ2-7, with a possible D match to TRBD2 (6 bases). CDR1 and CDR2 from the germline V gene are SGHNT and YYREEE (reference sequence). V was shortened by 0 bases and J by 6 bases, with 19 bases between the two germline ends. The CDR3 extends over 16 amino acids. CDR3 coding DNA: TGTGCCAGCAGCTTGGGGCCCGGCAGGGAGGTATTCGAGCAGTACTTC. It translates to CASSLGPGREVFEQYF.

V is TRBV10-3 and J is TRBJ2-3; D is unresolved. V was cut by 6 bases and J by 0 bases, with 10 bases left in between. The CDR3 runs 14 residues. CDR1 and CDR2 (germline): ENHRY, SYGVKD. The CDR3 sequence is CAIRTIGSTDTQYF. The DNA for the CDR3 is TGTGCCATCAGGACAATAGGTAGCACAGATACGCAGTATTTT.

The chain carries TRBV28 and TRBJ1-3, with 9 bases matching TRBD1. The junction had 12 bases not matched to a gene; V was cut back by 3 bases and J by 3 bases. The CDR3 totals 18 residues. CDR1 MDHEN and CDR2 SYDVKM come from the germline V gene. This chain's CDR3 is CASSFTPTTGGRGNTIYF. Written as DNA, the CDR3 is TGTGCCAGCAGTTTCACCCCCACAACAGGGGGCCGTGGAAACACCATATATTTT.

The chain couples TRBV27 to TRBJ1-4; D is perhaps TRBD1 (6 bases). The CDR3 extends over 13 amino acids. The germline V gene has CDR1 MNHEY and CDR2 SMNVEV (reference sequence). V lost 3 bases and J lost 8, with 10 bases in between. CDR3 DNA sequence: TGTGCCAGCAGTTTGGGGGGGCAGGAAAAACTGTTTTTT. Translating gives CASSLGGQEKLFF.

V gene TRBV11-2 combines with J gene TRBJ2-7, with D tentatively TRBD1 (6 bases). The germline CDR1 and CDR2 sequences are SGHAT and FQNNGV. The CDR3 length is 15 residues. V gave up 4 bases and J gave up 3 bases, with 16 bases separating them. DNA for the CDR3: TGTGCCAGCAGCTCGATCGCAGGGGCGGTCTACGAGCAGTACTTC. Amino acids: CASSSIAGAVYEQYF.

V usage is TRBV7-2 and J usage is TRBJ1-1; no definite D call. This CDR3 is 15 amino acids long. Germline CDR1 is SGHTA and CDR2 is FQGNSA. Trimming shortened V by 4 bases and J by 0 bases, and 12 bases separated the two germline ends. The CDR3 spells CASSSPGSMNTEAFF. The CDR3 DNA reads TGTGCCAGCAGCTCCCCGGGGAGCATGAACACTGAAGCTTTCTTT.

This clone was picked up one time. The V call is TRBV12-3 or TRBV12-4, the J call TRBJ1-1; no clear D gene. The CDR3 loop spans 13 amino acids. V shed 11 bases and J shed 0 bases, with 13 bases lying between them. CDR3 sequence: CAAASGLNTEAFF. Here the CDR3 DNA reads TGTGCCGCAGCGTCGGGTTTGAACACTGAAGCTTTCTTT.

Only a few counts were recorded for this clone. This chain uses TRBV2 with TRBJ1-1; D may be TRBD1 (6 bases). Germline CDR1 reads SNHLY; CDR2 reads FYNNEI. This CDR3 has 14 amino acids. Between the trimmed V and J ends, which lost 4 bases and 3 bases, there was a span of 12 bases. The CDR3: CASSVAGEHTEAFF. The CDR3 region has the DNA TGTGCCAGCAGTGTAGCAGGGGAACACACTGAAGCTTTCTTT.

This chain uses TRBV6-2 or TRBV6-3 with TRBJ1-5, with a tentative D call TRBD1 (6 bases). Germline values: CDR1 MNHEY, CDR2 SVGEGT. Deletions cut 0 bases from V and 5 bases from J, with 20 bases between. The CDR3 length is 18 residues. The CDR3 is CASSYSRYRASLDQPQHF. For the CDR3, the DNA is TGTGCCAGCAGTTACTCTAGATACAGGGCCTCCTTAGATCAGCCCCAGCATTTT.

The chain carries TRBV28 and TRBJ1-6, with TRBD1 matching over 8 bases. After removal of 5 bases from V and 8 bases from J, the junction contained 11 bases not matched to a gene. This CDR3 spans 16 amino acids. CDR1 is MDHEN and CDR2 is SYDVKM in the germline V gene. The CDR3 bases are TGTGCCAGCAGTCCAGGTCAACAGGGGGGTTATTCACCCCTCCACTTT. Amino acid sequence: CASSPGQQGGYSPLHF.

V usage is TRBV10-3 and J usage is TRBJ1-2, with 7 bases identical to TRBD1. Germline CDR1 reads ENHRY; CDR2 reads SYGVKD. The CDR3 has 15 amino acids. With V trimmed by 3 bases and J by 6 bases, 10 bases remained unmatched. The CDR3 loop reads CAISDGTANHHGYTF. CDR3 nucleotide sequence: TGTGCCATCAGTGACGGGACAGCAAATCATCATGGCTACACCTTC.

The chain has TRBV11-2 and TRBJ1-1; the match to TRBD1 covers 10 bases. This CDR3 is 13 amino acids long. Trimming cost V 5 bases and J 7 bases; bases outside gene matches: 4. Germline values: CDR1 SGHAT, CDR2 FQNNGV. CDR3 nucleotides: TGTGCCAGCAGCGTCGGGACAGGGGTTGAAGCTTTCTTT. Protein product: CASSVGTGVEAFF.

This clone was counted once. This chain joins TRBV28 and TRBJ2-7; 9 bases line up with TRBD2. In germline, CDR1 is MDHEN, CDR2 SYDVKM. The CDR3 runs 16 residues. The ends lost 5 bases at V and 7 bases at J; junction bases unmatched: 15. The CDR3, as DNA: TGTGCCAGCAGTAGAGGGCTTGGCGGGGGGGTCGGGGAGCAGTACTTC. It encodes CASSRGLGGGVGEQYF.

The J gene is TRBJ2-5, the V gene TRBV28; maybe TRBD1 (6 bases). The CDR3 is 18 amino acids. The V end lost 2 bases, the J end lost 5 bases, and 24 bases lay between the germline ends. Germline values: CDR1 MDHEN, CDR2 SYDVKM. The CDR3 DNA reads TGTGCCAGCAGTTTAAACAGGGAGATACCCTCTCAAGGGGAGACCCAGTACTTC. Protein product: CASSLNREIPSQGETQYF.

This clone was counted only a few times. The J gene is TRBJ2-7, the V gene TRBV30; TRBD2 is a possible D gene (6 bases). The CDR3 has 12 amino acids. Germline V gene data show CDR1 as GTSNPN and CDR2 as SVGIG (reference sequence). Between the trimmed V and J ends, which lost 7 bases and 2 bases, there was a span of 12 bases. CDR3 sequence: CASTGGAYEQYF. The CDR3 DNA sequence: TGTGCCTCGACTGGCGGGGCCTACGAGCAGTACTTC.

The V gene is TRBV29-1, the J gene TRBJ2-7; 7 nucleotides match TRBD1. Germline lookup yields CDR1 SQVTM and CDR2 ANQGSEA. The CDR3 is 13 amino acids. Trimming at V came to 6 bases and at J to 4 bases, leaving 9 bases not matched to a gene. The CDR3 sequence: CSVRWTGAYEQYF. The CDR3 nucleotides read TGCAGCGTGCGGTGGACAGGAGCGTACGAGCAGTACTTC.

This chain uses TRBV27 with TRBJ1-2; D remains unclear. The V gene lost 1 base and the J gene lost 4 bases, with 16 bases spanning the gap. Per germline, CDR1 MNHEY and CDR2 SMNVEV (reference sequence). The CDR3 contains 16 residues. CDR3 coding DNA: TGTGCCAGCAGTTTATTTTCAGATGCAGGTCTCTATGGCTACACCTTC. Its translation: CASSLFSDAGLYGYTF.

CDR3 sequence: CASSALGSEQYF. CDR3 nucleotide sequence: TGTGCCAGCAGCGCACTAGGTTCCGAGCAGTACTTC. The V gene is TRBV5-6, the J gene TRBJ2-7; TRBD2 might be the D (5 bases). This CDR3 is built from 12 residues. The ends were cut back, 4 bases at V and 6 bases at J, with 11 bases in the middle. Germline loops: CDR1 SGHDT, CDR2 YYEEEE.

The V gene is TRBV29-1, the J gene TRBJ1-1, with D possibly matching TRBD1 (6 bases). CDR1 SQVTM and CDR2 ANQGSEA come from the germline V gene. The length of the CDR3 is 14 residues. V lost 3 bases and J 5 bases, leaving 16 bases between the germline ends. The DNA for the CDR3 is TGCAGCGTTGACGCTACAGGGTTATTAACTGAAGCTTTCTTT. Protein product: CSVDATGLLTEAFF.

The chain recombines TRBV15 with TRBJ1-5, with TRBD1 as a possible D gene (6 bases). Germline CDR1 and CDR2: LNHNV and YYDKDF (reference sequence). The ends were cut back, 1 base at V and 2 bases at J, with 15 bases in the middle. There are 17 residues in the CDR3. The CDR3 region is CATSRGVQGTGNQPQHF. CDR3 sequence (DNA): TGTGCCACCAGCAGAGGGGTACAGGGAACTGGCAATCAGCCCCAGCATTTT.

The CDR3 region has the DNA TGTGCCAGCAGCGTAGCTGGGACAGGGCTCAACTATGGCTACACCTTC. Encoded protein: CASSVAGTGLNYGYTF. The rearrangement uses TRBV9 and TRBJ1-2; 9 bases fit TRBD1. The V and J ends lost 0 bases and 2 bases, in that order; junction bases with no gene match: 5. The CDR3 contains 16 residues. Germline-derived CDR1 and CDR2 are SGDLS and YYNGEE.

This chain links TRBV2 with TRBJ1-1; 7 bases fit TRBD1. Germline lookup yields CDR1 SNHLY and CDR2 FYNNEI. Germline trimming cut 6 bases from V and 1 base from J; bases unmatched to any gene: 11. The CDR3 is made up of 16 amino acids. CDR3: CASSVGGTVGNTEAFF. In DNA form, the CDR3 reads TGTGCCAGCAGCGTAGGAGGGACAGTCGGGAACACTGAAGCTTTCTTT.

The chain combines TRBV5-6 with TRBJ2-7, with TRBD2 matching over 7 bases. V dropped 1 base and J dropped 4; count of bases not matched to a gene: 2. Per the germline V gene, CDR1 is SGHDT and CDR2 is YYEEEE. This CDR3 spans 13 amino acids. The CDR3 bases are TGTGCCAGCAGCTTGCCCGGGGGGTACGAGCAGTACTTC. This translates into CASSLPGGYEQYF.

The chain has TRBV9 and TRBJ1-2; D is ambiguous. The length of the CDR3 is 15 residues. Trimming pared 0 bases from V and 0 bases from J, leaving 9 bases between. The V gene's germline CDR1 is SGDLS and CDR2 YYNGEE. As DNA, the CDR3 is TGTGCCAGCAGCGTAGGGTCAGACACTAACTATGGCTACACCTTC. It specifies CASSVGSDTNYGYTF.

This chain joins TRBV5-4 and TRBJ2-7; TRBD1 agrees at 7 bases. The junction had 16 bases not matched to a gene; V was cut back by 4 bases and J by 9 bases. CDR3 size: 15 residues. Germline V gene sequence: CDR1 SGHNT, CDR2 YYREEE (reference sequence). The CDR3 DNA follows: TGTGCCAGCAGCGGTTGGGGGACAGCCTGGAAGGGGCAGTACTTC. This encodes CASSGWGTAWKGQYF.

This clone was counted once. CDR3: CASSPSPGTGTGANVLTF. CDR3 DNA sequence: TGTGCCAGCAGCCCAAGTCCCGGGACAGGGACCGGGGCCAACGTCCTGACTTTC. The genes are TRBV7-2 and TRBJ2-6; 9 bases are shared with TRBD1. This CDR3 is 18 amino acids long. Germline values: CDR1 SGHTA, CDR2 FQGNSA. V shed 5 bases, J shed 4 bases, and the junction held 12 bases outside the gene matches.

Regarding this clone: The sample has other DNA sequences that encode this CDR3 too. The chain employs TRBV2 and TRBJ2-7; 8 bases fit TRBD1. This CDR3 comprises 15 residues. Germline CDR1 reads SNHLY; CDR2 reads FYNNEI. With V trimmed by 3 bases and J by 0 bases, 4 bases remained unmatched. CDR3 amino acids: CASSDPGQGSYEQYF. DNA of the CDR3: TGTGCCAGCAGTGACCCCGGACAGGGCTCCTACGAGCAGTACTTC.

The chain uses TRBV28 and TRBJ1-2; 7 bases align to TRBD1. Germline CDR1 and CDR2: MDHEN and SYDVKM. V was clipped by 5 bases and J by 5 bases; unmatched bases: 17. This CDR3 has 17 residues. CDR3 in amino acids: CASSPRGQTFYLYGYTF. CDR3 bases: TGTGCCAGCAGTCCCCGGGGACAGACCTTTTACCTTTATGGCTACACCTTC.